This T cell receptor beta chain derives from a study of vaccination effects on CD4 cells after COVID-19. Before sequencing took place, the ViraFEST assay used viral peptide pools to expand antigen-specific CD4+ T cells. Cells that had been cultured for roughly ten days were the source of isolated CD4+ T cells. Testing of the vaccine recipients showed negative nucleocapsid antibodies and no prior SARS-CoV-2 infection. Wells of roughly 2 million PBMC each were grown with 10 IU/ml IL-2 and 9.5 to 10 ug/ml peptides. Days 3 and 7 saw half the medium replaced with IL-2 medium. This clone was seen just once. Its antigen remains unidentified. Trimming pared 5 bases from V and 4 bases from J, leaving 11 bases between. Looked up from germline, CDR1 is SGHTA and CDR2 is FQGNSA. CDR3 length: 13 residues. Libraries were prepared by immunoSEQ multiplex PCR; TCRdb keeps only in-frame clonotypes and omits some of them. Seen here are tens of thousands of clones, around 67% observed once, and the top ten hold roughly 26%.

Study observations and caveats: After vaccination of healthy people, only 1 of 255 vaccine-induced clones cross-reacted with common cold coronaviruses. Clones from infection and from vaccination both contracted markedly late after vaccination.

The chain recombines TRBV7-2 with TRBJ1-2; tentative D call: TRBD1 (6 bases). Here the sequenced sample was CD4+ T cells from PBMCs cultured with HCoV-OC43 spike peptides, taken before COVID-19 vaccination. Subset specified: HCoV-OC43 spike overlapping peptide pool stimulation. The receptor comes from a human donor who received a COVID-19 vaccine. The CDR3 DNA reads TGTGCCAGCAGCCCCGGACAGATCTATGGCTACACCTTC. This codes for CASSPGQIYGYTF.